Sequencing of this TCR beta chain was carried out in a study of blood T cell repertoires in COVID-19. This CDR3 is 17 amino acids long. Germline trimming cut 4 bases from V and 3 bases from J; bases unmatched to any gene: 15. Germline V gene sequence: CDR1 SGHNT, CDR2 YYREEE (reference sequence). Produced via immunoSEQ multiplex PCR; TCRdb's table is partial and in-frame only. This table holds about 440,000 clones, around 89% found once. The chain employs TRBV5-4 and TRBJ1-1; TRBD1 matches 7 bases. Specimen: peripheral blood. This clonotype originated in a woman aged 25 to 39 with acute or convalescent COVID-19. CDR3 coding DNA: TGTGCCAGCAGCCGAAAAATACAGGGGTTTTGGGACACTGAAGCTTTCTTT. It translates to CASSRKIQGFWDTEAFF.